The clone carrying this T cell receptor beta chain appeared a single time. A much larger clone lies one base from this, so it may be a read error. The CDR3 does not close with the conserved phenylalanine or tryptophan, likely indicating a read error. Criteria for exclusion of patients were uncontrolled infection, other autoimmune disease, pregnancy or lactation. Diagnoses were made from clinical symptoms, serum measures (thyroxine and TRAb), thyroid ultrasound and orbital computed tomography. This sample is drawn from a study of T cells in Graves' hyperthyroidism and ophthalmopathy. Study details: Prior to any treatment, at the point of initial diagnosis, peripheral blood was collected.

V was trimmed by 6 bases and J by 3 bases, leaving 15 bases between them. The CDR3 runs to 14 residues. Per germline, CDR1 LGHNA and CDR2 YNFKEQ. There were TCR beta CDR3 regions amplified from RNA transcripts. First-round RT-PCR targeting the TCR CDR3 was performed with the HTBI primer set. TCRdb used MiXCR to reprocess the multiplex PCR reads, holding one entry per CDR3 protein. The sample consists of some 440,000 distinct CDR3 sequences, more than 15% of them appearing once. The sequenced sample was blood. The TCR sequence derives from a young woman with Graves' hyperthyroidism. The rearrangement links TRBV4-2 to TRBJ2-7; a weak D match, TRBD1 (6 bases). The CDR3 DNA is TGTGCCAGCAGTGAAGCGAAAGGGGGCTACGAGCAGTACCTC. Amino acids: CASSEAKGGYEQYL.